Below, 25 T cell receptor beta chains from the same sample are listed, as sequenced in a study of shared clonotypes between healthy human individuals (dated by TCRdb to 2018 to 2021). Library construction relied on the immunoSEQ multiplex PCR assay. In TCRdb, the immuneACCESS table is reduced to in-frame sequences with V and J assigned. These tables do not hold every clone; where another copy was compared, an unresolved V gene accounts for under half, and the others remain unexplained. The sample records roughly 1,100,000 clones, about three quarters of which are singletons. The ten largest make up approximately 1.5% of the sample. Input material: memory CD4+ T cells sorted from blood. Taken with the paper, the label for cell subset or site translates to: CD45RA-negative fraction. Source of these receptors: a man in his late teens or twenties in good health.

The chain links TRBV28 to TRBJ1-5; D ambiguous. The CDR3 extends over 15 amino acids. Germline values: CDR1 MDHEN, CDR2 SYDVKM. The V end was cut by 2 bases, the J end by 8 bases, with 16 bases between. The CDR3 loop is CASSLEAGMSKPQHF. CDR3 in DNA: TGTGCCAGCAGTTTAGAGGCGGGCATGAGCAAGCCCCAGCATTTT. The complete variable domain, with remaining parts taken from reference TRBV28 and TRBJ1-5, reads DVKVTQSSRYLVKRTGEKVFLECVQDMDHENMFWYRQDPGLGLRLIYFSYDVKMKEKGDIPEGYSVSREKKERFSLILESASTNQTSMYLCASSLEAGMSKPQHFGDGTRLSIL.

A note on this clone: The sample has other DNA sequences that encode this CDR3 too. The chain links TRBV6-1 to TRBJ2-5; either TRBD1 or TRBD2 may fit D (5 bases each). The CDR3 contains 12 residues. From germline, CDR1 is MNHNS and CDR2 SASEGT. Between the trimmed V and J ends, which lost 4 bases and 5 bases, there was a span of 8 bases. The DNA for the CDR3 is TGTGCCAGCAGTGTAGAGGGGGAGACCCAGTACTTC. This sequence encodes CASSVEGETQYF.

The rearrangement joins TRBV5-1 to TRBJ1-2, with 12 bases aligning to TRBD1. V dropped 0 bases and J dropped 7; count of bases not matched to a gene: 7. The CDR3 has 16 residues. CDR1 is SGHRS, CDR2 YFSETQ, per germline. In nucleotides, the CDR3 is TGCGCCAGCAGCTTGGAGGTTGGGACAGGGGGCAGTGGCTACACCTTC. Protein sequence: CASSLEVGTGGSGYTF.

This chain joins TRBV7-9 and TRBJ2-7; a possible D gene is TRBD1 (6 bases). There are 15 residues in the CDR3. Deletions cut 1 base from V and 6 bases from J, with 16 bases between. Germline V gene sequence: CDR1 SEHNR, CDR2 FQNEAQ (reference sequence). Here the CDR3 reads CASSLVELQGAEQYF. CDR3 DNA sequence: TGTGCCAGCAGCTTAGTGGAACTACAGGGAGCCGAGCAGTACTTC.

In this sample, this clone turned up a few times. The chain has TRBV28 and TRBJ1-5, with D hard to call. The germline V gene encodes CDR1 MDHEN and CDR2 SYDVKM. The germline V and J ends were trimmed by 3 bases and 0 bases, with 6 bases remaining between them. The CDR3 has 14 amino acids. CDR3 nucleotide sequence: TGTGCCAGCAGTTTCGGGAATAGCAATCAGCCCCAGCATTTT. Residues: CASSFGNSNQPQHF.

This clone was seen a handful of times. The chain is built from TRBV6-5 and TRBJ1-4, with D possibly TRBD1 on 5 matching bases. This CDR3 is 14 amino acids long. Per the germline V gene, CDR1 is MNHEY and CDR2 is SVGAGI. Trimming stripped 2 bases from V and 8 bases from J, with 12 bases between. As DNA, the CDR3 is TGTGCCAGCAGTTACGGGGGAGGAGGGGAAAAACTGTTTTTT. Its protein is CASSYGGGGEKLFF.

This chain's CDR3 is CASSAGLVTTFNEQFF. Written as DNA, the CDR3 is TGTGCCAGCAGCGCAGGACTAGTAACAACCTTCAATGAGCAGTTCTTC. This chain connects TRBV9 to TRBJ2-1, with TRBD2 matching over 7 bases. The CDR3 is made up of 16 amino acids. Trimming cost V 3 bases and J 6 bases; bases outside gene matches: 12. Per germline, CDR1 SGDLS and CDR2 YYNGEE.

The V and J genes are TRBV19 and TRBJ1-5; possibly TRBD1 for D (5 bases). V lost 5 bases to trimming and J lost 7 bases, with 15 bases between them. The CDR3 runs to 14 residues. CDR1 and CDR2 from the germline V gene are LNHDA and SQIVND (reference sequence). This CDR3 is CASSSPGISQPQHF. The CDR3 DNA reads as TGTGCCAGTAGTTCACCAGGGATATCGCAGCCCCAGCATTTT.

The chain is built from TRBV9 and TRBJ2-4, with 9 bases matching TRBD1. V trimming: 3 bases; J trimming: 7 bases; junction bases outside the gene matches: 5. The germline gives CDR1 SGDLS, CDR2 YYNGEE. The CDR3 is made up of 14 amino acids. The CDR3 here is CASSADRGFNIQYF. CDR3 in DNA: TGTGCCAGCAGCGCGGACAGGGGATTTAACATTCAGTACTTC.

The chain recombines TRBV7-2 with TRBJ2-7, with a tentative D call TRBD2 (6 bases). The CDR3 runs 13 residues. From germline, CDR1 is SGHTA and CDR2 FQGNSA. V lost 1 base to trimming and J lost 6 bases, with 10 bases between them. The CDR3 here is CASSLGGVVEQYF. The CDR3 nucleotides are TGTGCCAGCAGCTTAGGGGGGGTGGTCGAGCAGTACTTC.

The rearrangement uses TRBV7-2 and TRBJ2-5, with a tentative D call TRBD2 (6 bases). This CDR3 comprises 14 residues. V dropped 3 bases and J dropped 4 bases, with 12 bases sitting between them. The germline V gene has CDR1 SGHTA and CDR2 FQGNSA. CDR3 loop: CASSFRGSLETQYF. The CDR3 nucleotides are TGTGCCAGCAGCTTTCGGGGGAGTCTAGAGACCCAGTACTTC.

V gene TRBV29-1 combines with J gene TRBJ1-4; D unresolved. The CDR3 loop spans 12 amino acids. The V gene lost 4 bases and the J gene lost 4 bases, with 7 bases spanning the gap. The germline gives CDR1 SQVTM, CDR2 ANQGSEA. The CDR3: CSVGQINEKLFF. CDR3 sequence (DNA): TGCAGCGTTGGCCAGATTAATGAAAAACTGTTTTTT. The variable domain in full, completed from reference TRBV29-1 and TRBJ1-4, reads SAVISQKPSRDICQRGTSLTIQCQVDSQVTMMFWYRQQPGQSLTLIATANQGSEATYESGFVIDKFPISRPNLTFSTLTVSNMSPEDSSIYLCSVGQINEKLFFGSGTQLSVL.

V and J are TRBV19 and TRBJ1-6, with TRBD1 matching over 7 bases. Germline CDR1 reads LNHDA; CDR2 reads SQIVND (reference sequence). The CDR3 totals 14 residues. Trimming removed 4 bases from V and 7 bases from J; junction bases left unmatched: 4. The CDR3 sequence: CASSTQGENSPLHF. CDR3 DNA: TGTGCCAGTAGTACTCAGGGGGAGAATTCACCCCTCCACTTT.

CDR3 protein: CASSQSRTSGGTIPTDTQYF. CDR3 nucleotides: TGCGCCAGCAGTCAATCCAGGACTAGCGGGGGGACAATACCAACAGATACGCAGTATTTT. The chain employs TRBV23-1 and TRBJ2-3; 14 nucleotides agree with TRBD2. TRBV23-1 carries the ORF label, with uncertain function. The V and J ends lost 0 bases and 3 bases, in that order; junction bases with no gene match: 11. The CDR3 has 20 residues.

The chain employs TRBV12-2 and TRBJ2-2. TRBV12-2 is a recognized pseudogene. There are 13 residues in the CDR3. The CDR3 loop is CASRLDDTGELFF. The DNA for the CDR3 is TGTGCAAGTCGCTTAGACGACACCGGGGAGCTGTTTTTT.

CDR3 protein: CASWNRDQPQHF. In nucleotides, the CDR3 is TGTGCCAGCTGGAACAGGGATCAGCCCCAGCATTTT. This sequence joins TRBV28 and TRBJ1-5, with D possibly TRBD1 on 6 matching bases. The germline gives CDR1 MDHEN, CDR2 SYDVKM. The CDR3 covers 12 residues. V was cut by 8 bases and J by 5 bases, with 10 bases left in between.

This chain joins TRBV10-3 and TRBJ1-4; no reliable D call. From germline, CDR1 is ENHRY and CDR2 SYGVKD. Trimming removed 6 bases from V and 0 bases from J, with 8 bases in between. The CDR3 is 14 residues long. CDR3 DNA sequence: TGTGCCATCAGAGAAGGTTCAACTAATGAAAAACTGTTTTTT. Amino acids: CAIREGSTNEKLFF.

The V call is TRBV7-2, the J call TRBJ2-1, with 8 bases fitting TRBD2. V was clipped by 3 bases and J by 7 bases; unmatched bases: 5. This CDR3 contains 14 residues. Germline V CDR1 and CDR2: SGHTA, FQGNSA. CDR3 in amino acids: CASSFGRAMNEQFF. The CDR3, as DNA: TGTGCCAGCAGCTTCGGGAGGGCCATGAATGAGCAGTTCTTC. Full variable domain (missing parts from reference TRBV7-2 and TRBJ2-1): GAGVSQSPSNKVTEKGKDVELRCDPISGHTALYWYRQSLGQGLEFLIYFQGNSAPDKSGLPSDRFSAERTGGSVSTLTIQRTQQEDSAVYLCASSFGRAMNEQFFGPGTRLTVL.

The count of this clone is one. The J gene is TRBJ1-4, the V gene TRBV18; D unresolved. CDR1 and CDR2 from the germline V gene are KGHSH and LQKENI. Trimming took 6 bases from V and 4 from J, leaving 15 bases between them. The CDR3 spans 15 residues. As DNA, the CDR3 is TGTGCCAGCTCTAAAAGAAGGGCCGATAATGAAAAACTGTTTTTT. Translating it yields CASSKRRADNEKLFF.

V gene TRBV5-1 combines with J gene TRBJ1-5; D is uncertain. Germline V gives CDR1 SGHRS, CDR2 YFSETQ. This CDR3 has 13 amino acids. The V end lost 0 bases, the J end lost 7 bases, and 8 bases lay between the germline ends. This CDR3 reads CASSLGQDQPQHF. As DNA, the CDR3 is TGCGCCAGCAGCTTGGGTCAGGACCAGCCCCAGCATTTT. Full variable domain (outside the CDR3, taken from reference TRBV5-1 and TRBJ1-5): KAGVTQTPRYLIKTRGQQVTLSCSPISGHRSVSWYQQTPGQGLQFLFEYFSETQRNKGNFPGRFSGRQFSNSRSEMNVSTLELGDSALYLCASSLGQDQPQHFGDGTRLSIL.

With respect to this clone: Other nucleotide sequences from this sample produce the same CDR3. The chain uses TRBV5-4 and TRBJ2-5, with 7 positions matching TRBD2. From germline, CDR1 is SGHNT and CDR2 YYREEE (reference sequence). The CDR3 has 14 residues. V was clipped by 3 bases and J by 2 bases; unmatched bases: 4. The CDR3 DNA follows: TGTGCCAGCAGCTCAAGCGGGACTCAAGAGACCCAGTACTTC. It translates to CASSSSGTQETQYF.

The chain recombines TRBV11-2 with TRBJ1-2; D gene unclear. Germline values: CDR1 SGHAT, CDR2 FQNNGV. V lost 0 bases, J lost 8 bases, and 10 bases lay in between. The CDR3 runs to 13 residues. DNA for the CDR3: TGTGCCAGCAGCTTAGATTCAGGAAACGGCTACACCTTC. Translating it yields CASSLDSGNGYTF.

CDR3 in amino acids: CASSDTGTTGELFF. The DNA for the CDR3 is TGTGCCAGCAGTGATACAGGGACGACCGGGGAGCTGTTTTTT. The chain couples TRBV6-4 to TRBJ2-2; D is possibly TRBD1 (6 bases). CDR1 and CDR2 (germline): MRHNA, SNTAGT. There are 14 residues in the CDR3. Between the trimmed V and J ends, which lost 3 bases and 5 bases, there was a span of 10 bases.

In regard to this clone: The same CDR3 can be traced to other DNA sequences in this sample. The chain links TRBV28 to TRBJ1-1; D remains ambiguous. This CDR3 comprises 13 residues. From germline, CDR1 is MDHEN and CDR2 SYDVKM. Trimming cost V 1 base and J 1 base, with 4 bases left between them. This CDR3 reads CASSLLGNTEAFF. The DNA for the CDR3 is TGTGCCAGCAGTTTATTGGGGAACACTGAAGCTTTCTTT.

The V and J genes are TRBV20-1 and TRBJ1-1, with D uncertain. The CDR3 is 10 residues long. The V and J ends lost 2 bases and 6 bases respectively, with 4 bases between them. The germline CDR1 and CDR2 sequences are DFQATT and SNEGSKA (reference sequence). CDR3 protein: CSARISEAFF. In DNA, the CDR3 is TGCAGTGCTAGAATCTCTGAAGCTTTCTTT.